These 20 T cell receptor beta chains originate from one sample sequenced in a study of T cell repertoires in cytomegalovirus infection (dated 2019 in TCRdb). The sample was run on an Illumina HiSeq 1500. TCRdb trimmed the raw reads at Q25, called clones with MiXCR and kept productive beta chains. Duplicate CDR3 protein sequences are folded into a single record with the most common DNA and genes. The table for this sample lists more than 200,000 distinct CDR3 sequences; roughly 9% of them were counted only once. Approximately 15% of the sample comes from the top ten. The sample was PBMCs. The receptors shown here come from a human donor in good health (CMV status not recorded). Some clones in this sample may be carry-over from other donors' samples.

This clonotype was seen repeatedly, ten times or more. This chain connects TRBV7-9 to TRBJ2-5, with a tentative D call TRBD1 (5 bases). CDR1 and CDR2 (germline): SEHNR, FQNEAQ (reference sequence). The CDR3 covers 12 residues. V was trimmed by 6 bases and J by 7 bases, leaving 12 bases between them. CDR3 protein: CASRDMDGTQYF. The DNA for the CDR3 is TGTGCCAGCAGGGACATGGACGGGACCCAGTACTTC.

This clonotype was detected many times. This rearrangement joins TRBV14 to TRBJ2-5; 9 positions match TRBD2. This CDR3 is 15 amino acids long. V lost 3 bases and J lost 5; bases outside the gene matches: 7. Germline CDR1 and CDR2: SGHDN and FVKESK. CDR3 loop: CASSHRRTSVETQYF. The CDR3 nucleotides are TGTGCCAGCAGCCACCGAAGGACTAGCGTGGAGACCCAGTACTTC.

This clonotype was recorded many times. This chain uses TRBV5-1 with TRBJ2-1; the D gene could be TRBD1 or TRBD2 (6 bases each). This CDR3 is built from 14 residues. The V end lost 0 bases, the J end lost 15 bases, and 19 bases lay between the germline ends. CDR1 and CDR2 from the germline V gene are SGHRS and YFSETQ. The CDR3 loop reads CASSLAGGSREWFF. The CDR3 DNA sequence: TGCGCCAGCAGCTTGGCCGGGGGCAGTAGGGAATGGTTCTTC.

The chain uses TRBV6-1 and TRBJ2-7; 7 bases align to TRBD1. In germline, CDR1 is MNHNS, CDR2 SASEGT. J gave up 5 bases and V 4 bases, and 2 bases lay outside the gene matches. The CDR3 covers 12 residues. The CDR3: CASSGDRDEQYF. CDR3 in DNA: TGTGCCAGCAGTGGAGACAGGGACGAGCAGTACTTC.

This clonotype appeared many times. V gene TRBV7-3 combines with J gene TRBJ1-1; D call uncertain. The germline gives CDR1 SGHTA, CDR2 FQGTGA. Trimming removed 4 bases at V and 5 bases at J, with 11 bases between. The CDR3 runs 13 residues. CDR3 in DNA: TGTGCCAGCAGCTCTACTCCGAATACTGAAGCTTTCTTT. It is translated as CASSSTPNTEAFF.

V is TRBV9 and J is TRBJ2-1; TRBD2 agrees at 7 bases. This CDR3 comprises 16 residues. V trimming: 3 bases; J trimming: 6 bases; junction bases outside the gene matches: 12. From germline, CDR1 is SGDLS and CDR2 YYNGEE. Written as DNA, the CDR3 is TGTGCCAGCAGCGGTTCGGCTAGCGGAAATCGCAATGAGCAGTTCTTC. Translated: CASSGSASGNRNEQFF.

This clonotype was seen ten or more times. The chain carries TRBV10-2 and TRBJ2-3, with D unresolved. Germline values: CDR1 WSHSY, CDR2 SAAADI. Trimming shortened V by 0 bases and J by 6 bases, and 4 bases separated the two germline ends. The CDR3 runs to 12 residues. The CDR3 loop is CASSESGDTQYF. The CDR3 DNA follows: TGCGCCAGCAGTGAGTCGGGGGATACGCAGTATTTT.

This clonotype was picked up many times. The chain uses TRBV7-9 and TRBJ1-3, with a possible D match to TRBD1 (5 bases). The V end lost 6 bases, the J end lost 8 bases, and 14 bases lay between the germline ends. Germline V CDR1 and CDR2: SEHNR, FQNEAQ (reference sequence). CDR3 length: 13 amino acids. CDR3 DNA sequence: TGTGCCAGCAGACAGGCGGGGGTCGACACCATATATTTT. Encoded protein: CASRQAGVDTIYF.

The sample holds many counts of this clonotype. V gene TRBV5-4 combines with J gene TRBJ2-3; no firm D call. This CDR3 contains 15 residues. Germline V CDR1 and CDR2: SGHNT, YYREEE (reference sequence). With 3 bases removed from V and 5 bases from J, the gap between germline ends came to 16 bases. CDR3 coding DNA: TGTGCCAGCAGCTCTGGCCCTAAGGTGGGAGATACGCAGTATTTT. Protein sequence: CASSSGPKVGDTQYF.

Many counts were recorded for this clonotype. This chain links TRBV7-7 with TRBJ2-1; perhaps D is TRBD1 or TRBD2 (5 bases each). The ends were cut back, 5 bases at V and 6 bases at J, with 11 bases in the middle. Germline loops: CDR1 SSHAT, CDR2 FNYEAQ (reference sequence). The CDR3 totals 13 residues. Written as DNA, the CDR3 is TGTGCCAGCAGCACGGGACCCTCCAATGAGCAGTTCTTC. The encoded protein is CASSTGPSNEQFF.

This clonotype was seen at least ten times. The gene calls are TRBV20-1 and TRBJ1-1; 8 bases fit TRBD1. There are 15 residues in the CDR3. V shed 3 bases and J 2 bases; nucleotides not matched to a gene: 8. The germline gives CDR1 DFQATT, CDR2 SNEGSKA (reference sequence). The CDR3 loop is CSARARTGKNTEAFF. The CDR3 bases are TGCAGTGCTAGGGCTCGGACAGGGAAAAACACTGAAGCTTTCTTT.

This clonotype was counted at least ten times. V and J are TRBV7-2 and TRBJ1-5; D is uncertain. The CDR3 sequence is 13 residues long. V lost 5 bases to trimming and J lost 4 bases, with 9 bases between them. The germline CDR1 and CDR2 sequences are SGHTA and FQGNSA. In DNA form, the CDR3 reads TGTGCCAGCAGCCCGACGGCTAATCAGCCCCAGCATTTT. Its protein is CASSPTANQPQHF.

Ten or more counts support this clonotype. The J gene is TRBJ2-7, the V gene TRBV7-2; D is unresolved. V was shortened by 5 bases and J by 1 base, with 9 bases between the two germline ends. Germline CDR1 SGHTA, CDR2 FQGNSA. This CDR3 has 13 residues. CDR3 amino acids: CASSMGWSYEQYF. For the CDR3, the DNA is TGTGCCAGCAGCATGGGGTGGTCCTACGAGCAGTACTTC.

In its sample, this clonotype was seen many times. The chain has TRBV7-2 and TRBJ1-4, with 8 bases fitting TRBD1. The V segment lost 4 bases and the J segment 4 bases; nucleotides outside the gene matches: 8. The length of the CDR3 is 16 residues. Germline V gives CDR1 SGHTA, CDR2 FQGNSA. CDR3 residues: CASSYGQGSFNEKLFF. The DNA of the CDR3 is TGTGCCAGCAGCTACGGACAGGGATCATTTAATGAAAAACTGTTTTTT. Looking up the rest from reference TRBV7-2 and TRBJ1-4 gives the full variable domain: GAGVSQSPSNKVTEKGKDVELRCDPISGHTALYWYRQSLGQGLEFLIYFQGNSAPDKSGLPSDRFSAERTGGSVSTLTIQRTQQEDSAVYLCASSYGQGSFNEKLFFGSGTQLSVL.

This clonotype showed up many times. The CDR3 DNA reads TGTGCCAGCACCGGAAGCGAATACAATGAGCAGTTCTTC. Its protein is CASTGSEYNEQFF. J is TRBJ2-1 and V is TRBV13; D ambiguous. Germline values: CDR1 PRHDT, CDR2 FYEKMQ (reference sequence). The CDR3 is 13 residues long. V shed 7 bases and J shed 4 bases, with 11 bases lying between them.

This clonotype was picked up many times. V and J are TRBV28 and TRBJ2-5; D is unclear. Deletions cut 6 bases from V and 4 bases from J, with 12 bases between. The CDR3 length is 13 residues. Germline-derived CDR1 and CDR2 are MDHEN and SYDVKM. CDR3 region: CASSPPIRETQYF. The CDR3, as DNA: TGTGCCAGCAGCCCCCCGATCCGAGAGACCCAGTACTTC.

This clonotype was counted many times. The chain is built from TRBV6-2 or TRBV6-3 and TRBJ2-4; 10 bases map to TRBD2. Per germline, CDR1 MNHEY and CDR2 SVGEGT. Germline trimming cut 2 bases from V and 5 bases from J; bases unmatched to any gene: 6. This CDR3 is 16 amino acids long. CDR3 nucleotide sequence: TGTGCCAGCAGTTACGCTGCAGGACTAGCGGAAAACATTCAGTACTTC. Translation: CASSYAAGLAENIQYF.

This clonotype occurred a few times. This chain links TRBV7-2 with TRBJ1-1; D unresolved. Germline V lookup: CDR1 SGHTA, CDR2 FQGNSA. The CDR3 consists of 17 residues. The V end was cut by 5 bases, the J end by 4 bases, with 23 bases between. This CDR3 reads CASSHLMGRPTTTEAFF. The CDR3 DNA reads as TGTGCCAGCAGCCACCTGATGGGCAGGCCGACTACCACTGAAGCTTTCTTT.

Many counts were recorded for this clonotype. The V call is TRBV7-2, the J call TRBJ2-1; D perhaps matches TRBD1 (5 bases). The CDR3 contains 13 residues. Germline values: CDR1 SGHTA, CDR2 FQGNSA. V was clipped by 2 bases and J by 4 bases, with 6 bases between them. In DNA, the CDR3 is TGTGCCAGCAGCTTACAGGGATACAATGAGCAGTTCTTC. Translating it yields CASSLQGYNEQFF.

V gene TRBV4-3 combines with J gene TRBJ1-1; 9 bases map to TRBD1. The CDR3 spans 15 residues. The V segment lost 3 bases and the J segment 0 bases; nucleotides outside the gene matches: 2. Germline CDR1 reads LGHNA; CDR2 reads YSLEER. The DNA of the CDR3 is TGCGCCAGCAGCCAGGGACAGGGAGTGAACACTGAAGCTTTCTTT. This sequence encodes CASSQGQGVNTEAFF.